Below, one T cell receptor beta chain is given with its context. As yet, its antigen is unknown. These data belong to a study of beta chain features in type 1 diabetes. Notes on the study in general: High TCR expression in some cells could lead to their over-representation in cDNA sequencing.

Reverse transcription of all isolated RNA meant that expressed TCRB transcripts were sequenced. Generated by immunoSEQ multiplex PCR, the TCRdb table keeps only in-frame clones and is missing some. The sample has hundreds of thousands of clones; around 65% are singletons. The source is a man aged 25-45 years in good health. Sample: naive CD4+ T cells from blood.

CDR3 protein: CSARAEDTQYF. In DNA form, the CDR3 reads TGCAGTGCTAGAGCTGAAGATACGCAGTATTTT. This chain uses TRBV20-1 with TRBJ2-3; D gene uncertain. Per germline, CDR1 DFQATT and CDR2 SNEGSKA (reference sequence). This CDR3 has 11 amino acids. Trimming took off 1 base at V and 5 bases at J, with 4 bases between the two ends.